The 19 T cell receptor beta chains in this list originate from one sample, sequenced in a study of T cell responses to AZD1222 COVID-19 vaccine (dated by TCRdb to 2020 to 2022). According to the study, the label for this sample's time point signals: about 28 days (+/-7) after the second vaccine dose. What the treatment or condition label conveys for this sample: meningococcal conjugate vaccine given as trial control. The library was made by the immunoSEQ multiplex PCR assay. Not all clones reach the TCRdb copy of this immuneACCESS table, which keeps in-frame sequences only. Checked studies attribute under half of the gap to unresolved V genes and leave the rest unexplained. Recorded for this sample are some 140,000 clones; approximately 85% of them occurred a single time. The top ten hold around 8.3% of the sample. Sequencing was performed on peripheral blood, taken 28 days after the second dose of the MenACWY control vaccine. The receptor source for this set is an adult who received the MenACWY meningococcal vaccine as a control.

This rearrangement joins TRBV2 to TRBJ1-1, with no clear D. The CDR3 has 14 amino acids. Per germline, CDR1 SNHLY and CDR2 FYNNEI. V lost 2 bases to trimming and J lost 3 bases, with 10 bases between them. The CDR3 is CASSESSSDTEAFF. CDR3 DNA sequence: TGTGCCAGCAGTGAAAGTTCGTCGGACACTGAAGCTTTCTTT. Variable domain in full (rest from reference TRBV2 and TRBJ1-1): EPEVTQTPSHQVTQMGQEVILRCVPISNHLYFYWYRQILGQKVEFLVSFYNNEISEKSEIFDDQFSVERPDGSNFTLKIRSTKLEDSAMYFCASSESSSDTEAFFGQGTRLTVV.

The chain has TRBV5-1 and TRBJ1-1; TRBD1 might be the D (5 bases). This CDR3 spans 16 amino acids. CDR1 SGHRS and CDR2 YFSETQ come from the germline V gene. Trimming removed 5 bases at V and 3 bases at J, with 20 bases between. CDR3 bases: TGCGCCAGCAGATTAATATATCGGGGGAGGGACACTGAAGCTTTCTTT. Its protein is CASRLIYRGRDTEAFF.

DNA for the CDR3: TGTGCCAGCAGGCTCCCAACCGGGGGTTCACCCCTCCACTTT. Protein: CASRLPTGGSPLHF. V and J are TRBV6-5 and TRBJ1-6, with D possibly TRBD1 on 5 matching bases. Germline values: CDR1 MNHEY, CDR2 SVGAGI. The CDR3 is made up of 14 amino acids. V dropped 6 bases and J dropped 9 bases, with 15 bases sitting between them.

V gene TRBV24-1 combines with J gene TRBJ2-3; D is possibly TRBD2 (5 bases). This CDR3 is 15 amino acids long. Germline assignment: CDR1 KGHDR and CDR2 SFDVKD. Trimming stripped 0 bases from V and 1 base from J, with 7 bases between. This CDR3 reads CATSDLRRGTDTQYF. The DNA for the CDR3 is TGTGCCACCAGTGATTTGCGGCGGGGCACAGATACGCAGTATTTT.

About this clone itself: The junction departs from the called germline gene at one end, perhaps through a read error. CDR3 bases: TGTGCCAGCAGTTCTCCTTCGAGGACAGCCAAGTTT. Its translation: CASSSPSRTAKF. The chain joins TRBV28 to TRBJ1-6, with a possible D match to TRBD1 (6 bases). This CDR3 has 12 residues. Germline values: CDR1 MDHEN, CDR2 SYDVKM.

CDR3 sequence: CASSPPSGEDTQYF. The CDR3 DNA is TGTGCCAGCTCACCACCGAGTGGGGAAGATACGCAGTATTTT. The V gene is TRBV18, the J gene TRBJ2-3; D call uncertain. The CDR3 is 14 amino acids. CDR1 is KGHSH, CDR2 LQKENI, per germline. V gave up 0 bases and J gave up 5 bases, with 9 bases separating them. Drawing the rest from reference TRBV18 and TRBJ2-3, the complete variable domain is NAGVMQNPRHLVRRRGQEARLRCSPMKGHSHVYWYRQLPEEGLKFMVYLQKENIIDESGMPKERFSAEFPKEGPSILRIQQVVRGDSAAYFCASSPPSGEDTQYFGPGTRLTVL.

This sequence joins TRBV6-4 and TRBJ2-1; TRBD2 aligns across 9 bases. CDR3 length: 14 residues. With 4 bases clipped from V and 9 bases from J, the junction kept 7 bases outside the gene matches. CDR1 and CDR2 (germline): MRHNA, SNTAGT. The CDR3 DNA reads as TGTGCCAGCAGTGGTAGCGGGGGAACTTCTGAGCAGTTCTTC. This sequence encodes CASSGSGGTSEQFF.

This rearrangement joins TRBV5-1 to TRBJ2-5, with a tentative D call TRBD1 (7 bases). V lost 4 bases and J 4 bases, leaving 11 bases between the germline ends. Germline loops: CDR1 SGHRS, CDR2 YFSETQ. CDR3 length: 13 amino acids. CDR3 sequence reads: CASSQGGSETQYF. The CDR3 coding sequence is TGCGCCAGCAGCCAGGGGGGTTCAGAGACCCAGTACTTC.

The genes are TRBV5-6 and TRBJ1-4; D ambiguous. The CDR3 is 13 residues long. Germline V lookup: CDR1 SGHDT, CDR2 YYEEEE. V lost 0 bases and J 6 bases, leaving 6 bases between the germline ends. The CDR3 region has the DNA TGTGCCAGCAGCTTGGGAGTGGATGAAAAACTGTTTTTT. It specifies CASSLGVDEKLFF. The variable domain in full, completed from reference TRBV5-6 and TRBJ1-4, reads DAGVTQSPTHLIKTRGQQVTLRCSPKSGHDTVSWYQQALGQGPQFIFQYYEEEERQRGNFPDRFSGHQFPNYSSELNVNALLLGDSALYLCASSLGVDEKLFFGSGTQLSVL.

V and J are TRBV6-5 and TRBJ2-5; D remains ambiguous. Germline CDR1 and CDR2: MNHEY and SVGAGI. The CDR3 is 13 amino acids. V was pared by 5 bases and J by 5 bases, with 12 bases between. The CDR3 bases are TGTGCCAGCAGTCCACAGAATACGGAGACCCAGTACTTC. Amino acids: CASSPQNTETQYF.

This sequence joins TRBV5-1 and TRBJ1-2, with 11 bases fitting TRBD1. Per the germline V gene, CDR1 is SGHRS and CDR2 is YFSETQ. CDR3 length: 14 amino acids. Germline trimming cut 4 bases from V and 6 bases from J; bases unmatched to any gene: 5. The CDR3 bases are TGCGCCAGCAGCCCCGGGACAGGGGGGGATGGCTACACCTTC. This codes for CASSPGTGGDGYTF. Complete variable domain (other parts from reference TRBV5-1 and TRBJ1-2): KAGVTQTPRYLIKTRGQQVTLSCSPISGHRSVSWYQQTPGQGLQFLFEYFSETQRNKGNFPGRFSGRQFSNSRSEMNVSTLELGDSALYLCASSPGTGGDGYTFGSGTRLTVV.

This clone occurred once. This chain links TRBV5-6 with TRBJ2-7; no clear D. V lost 2 bases to trimming and J lost 4 bases, with 13 bases between them. CDR1 and CDR2 (germline): SGHDT, YYEEEE. This CDR3 has 14 residues. The CDR3 DNA sequence: TGTGCCAGCAGCTTAGCGCAGGTTGGTTACGAGCAGTACGTC. It codes for CASSLAQVGYEQYV.

V usage is TRBV29-1 and J usage is TRBJ1-2, with TRBD1 as a possible D gene (5 bases). V was clipped by 7 bases and J by 4 bases, with 19 bases between them. There are 14 residues in the CDR3. Germline V gene sequence: CDR1 SQVTM, CDR2 ANQGSEA. CDR3 sequence: CSARGSGDGYGYTF. As DNA, the CDR3 is TGCAGCGCCAGAGGGTCCGGGGACGGCTATGGCTACACCTTC.

The J gene is TRBJ2-7, the V gene TRBV7-8; 7 bases are a match to TRBD2. Germline V gene lookup returns CDR1 SGHVS and CDR2 FQNEAQ. Trimming at V came to 3 bases and at J to 6 bases, leaving 8 bases not matched to a gene. This CDR3 spans 14 amino acids. CDR3 in amino acids: CASSFGGGPAEQYF. DNA of the CDR3: TGTGCCAGCAGCTTCGGGGGAGGGCCGGCCGAGCAGTACTTC.

The chain is built from TRBV3-1 (or the pseudogene TRBV3-2) and TRBJ1-2; D remains ambiguous. CDR1 is LGHDT and CDR2 is YNNKEL in the germline V gene (reference sequence). This CDR3 region has 16 residues. With 0 bases removed from V and 3 bases from J, the gap between germline ends came to 14 bases. The CDR3: CASSQDGAHNYYGYTF. The CDR3 DNA is TGTGCCAGCAGCCAAGATGGAGCTCACAATTACTATGGCTACACCTTC.

The chain combines TRBV7-2 with TRBJ1-1, with D possibly TRBD1 on 5 matching bases. Germline V gene sequence: CDR1 SGHTA, CDR2 FQGNSA. This CDR3 has 14 residues. V shed 0 bases and J shed 7 bases, with 12 bases lying between them. For the CDR3, the DNA is TGTGCCAGCAGCTTAGCATGGCAGGGTCTTGAAGCTTTCTTT. It specifies CASSLAWQGLEAFF.

The chain couples TRBV11-3 to TRBJ2-5; D call uncertain. Trimming took off 0 bases at V and 3 bases at J, with 14 bases between the two ends. The CDR3 sequence is 16 residues long. CDR1 and CDR2 (germline): SGHNT, YENEEA. CDR3 DNA: TGTGCCAGCAGCTTAGATTTTACTTTAACGAAAGAGACCCAGTACTTC. Encoded protein: CASSLDFTLTKETQYF.

V is TRBV21-1 and J is TRBJ2-7; the D segment call TRBD2 is taken from the table without a DNA check. TRBV21-1 is a pseudogene locus. CDR3 length: 14 residues. The CDR3 loop is CASSKDSRGYEQYV. The CDR3 DNA is TGTGCCAGCAGCAAAGATTCACGGGGATACGAGCAGTACGTC.

The J gene is TRBJ2-7, the V gene TRBV9, with D perhaps TRBD1 or TRBD2 (5 bases each). The CDR3 contains 14 residues. Trimming pared 4 bases from V and 0 bases from J, leaving 11 bases between. Germline CDR1 is SGDLS and CDR2 is YYNGEE. In nucleotides, the CDR3 is TGTGCCAGCAGCCCCGGGACGGACTCCTACGAGCAGTACTTC. The encoded protein is CASSPGTDSYEQYF.